This TCR beta chain was profiled in a study of cytomegalovirus exposure and HLA in healthy donors. Study observations and caveats: It emerged from a later analysis that several of the most significant clusters appeared to be linked to common viral pathogens.

This clone was counted a few times. Its antigen is still unknown. The PCR was carried out with 60 Vbeta primers and 13 Jbeta primers. Assay used: immunoSEQ multiplex PCR; TCRdb lists only in-frame clones, some missing. The sample has over 150,000 clones, 77% seen once. Germline CDR1 LNHDA, CDR2 SQIVND (reference sequence). V lost 6 bases and J lost 7; bases outside the gene matches: 6. The CDR3 loop spans 14 amino acids. Sequenced material: PBMCs. The chain joins TRBV19 to TRBJ1-5; TRBD1 matches 10 bases. The source is a woman between 40 and 55 years old in good health and CMV-seropositive. CDR3 bases: TGTGCCAGTAGCCTCTGGACAGGGGGACAGCCCCAGCATTTT. Its protein is CASSLWTGGQPQHF.